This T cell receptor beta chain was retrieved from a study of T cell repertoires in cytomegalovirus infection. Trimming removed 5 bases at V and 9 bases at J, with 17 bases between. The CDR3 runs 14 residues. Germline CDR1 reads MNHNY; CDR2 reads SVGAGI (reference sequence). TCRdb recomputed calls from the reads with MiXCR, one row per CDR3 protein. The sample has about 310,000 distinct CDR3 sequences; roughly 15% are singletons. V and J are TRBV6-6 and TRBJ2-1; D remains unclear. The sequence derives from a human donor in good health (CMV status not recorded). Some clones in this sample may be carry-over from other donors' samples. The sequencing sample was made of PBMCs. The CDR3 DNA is TGTGCCAGCAGTGAGATCCAACAGCAGGTTGAGCAGTTCTTC. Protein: CASSEIQQQVEQFF.